The rows below give T cell receptor beta chains drawn from one sample of a study of blood T cell repertoires in COVID-19. Libraries were prepared by immunoSEQ multiplex PCR; TCRdb keeps only in-frame clonotypes and omits some of them. The sample consists of over 150,000 clones, roughly nine tenths of them appearing once. Sequencing was performed on peripheral blood. The source of these receptors is a man between 45 and 60 years old with acute or convalescent COVID-19. Both conserved end residues are part of each CDR3. The order of the fields is J gene, clone size, D gene, V gene, CDR3 DNA, CDR3 protein. A D gene is named only where the DNA matches it firmly. Not all rows give a size; the values are once, few, many and, for expanded clones, a class.

J gene: TRBJ2-7
clone size: .
D gene: .
V gene: TRBV4-1
CDR3 DNA: TGCGCCAGCAGCCTCAGGACTTCCTACGAGCAGTACTTC
CDR3 protein: CASSLRTSYEQYF

J gene: TRBJ1-6
clone size: .
D gene: TRBD1
V gene: TRBV4-2
CDR3 DNA: TGTGCCAGCAGCCAAGATAGGGGACAGGGTGGTTCACCCCTCCACTTT
CDR3 protein: CASSQDRGQGGSPLHF

J gene: TRBJ2-7
clone size: .
D gene: TRBD2
V gene: TRBV28
CDR3 DNA: TGTGCCAGCAGTTTATTAGCCGGACTAGCCTACGAGCAGTACTTC
CDR3 protein: CASSLLAGLAYEQYF

J gene: TRBJ2-1
clone size: .
D gene: TRBD1
V gene: TRBV7-9
CDR3 DNA: TGTGCCAGCAGTCTCATGACAGGGGCAAATCGGGGTGAGCAGTTCTTC
CDR3 protein: CASSLMTGANRGEQFF

J gene: TRBJ1-1
clone size: .
D gene: .
V gene: TRBV6-5
CDR3 DNA: TGTGCCAGCAGATGGGAGTACACTGAAGCTTTCTTT
CDR3 protein: CASRWEYTEAFF

J gene: TRBJ2-3
clone size: .
D gene: .
V gene: TRBV5-5
CDR3 DNA: TGTGCCAGCAGCTTGTTGGGTCAGCGGGCAGATACGCAGTATTTT
CDR3 protein: CASSLLGQRADTQYF

J gene: TRBJ2-5
clone size: .
D gene: TRBD2
V gene: TRBV10-3
CDR3 DNA: TGTGCCATCAGTGAGAGGGGAGGGAGGGAGACCCAGTACTTC
CDR3 protein: CAISERGGRETQYF

J gene: TRBJ1-2
clone size: .
D gene: TRBD1
V gene: TRBV28
CDR3 DNA: TGTGCCAGCAGTTTATATGACAGGGAGGTGGGTGGCTACACCTTC
CDR3 protein: CASSLYDREVGGYTF

J gene: TRBJ2-3
clone size: .
D gene: .
V gene: TRBV9
CDR3 DNA: TGTGCCAGCAGCGTAGGAGTCCAGGCGAGCACAGATACGCAGTATTTT
CDR3 protein: CASSVGVQASTDTQYF

J gene: TRBJ1-2
clone size: .
D gene: .
V gene: TRBV19
CDR3 DNA: TGTGCCAGTAGTATACGGCGAAATACAGGGTTAGCGAATGGCTACACCTTC
CDR3 protein: CASSIRRNTGLANGYTF

J gene: TRBJ2-7
clone size: .
D gene: TRBD2
V gene: TRBV7-2
CDR3 DNA: TGTGCCAGCAGCCCCTTCGGACTAGCTGTTACCTACGAGCAGTACTTC
CDR3 protein: CASSPFGLAVTYEQYF

J gene: TRBJ1-2
clone size: .
D gene: .
V gene: TRBV18
CDR3 DNA: TGTGCCAGCTCACCACCGCGGGGGAACTACTATGGCTACACCTTC
CDR3 protein: CASSPPRGNYYGYTF

J gene: TRBJ2-6
clone size: .
D gene: TRBD1
V gene: TRBV6-5
CDR3 DNA: TGTGCCAGCAAAACAGGGGGCTCTGGGGCCAACGTCCTGACTTTC
CDR3 protein: CASKTGGSGANVLTF

J gene: TRBJ2-2
clone size: .
D gene: TRBD2
V gene: TRBV4-1
CDR3 DNA: TGCGCCAGCAGCGACTTGACTAGCGGGACGACCGGGGAGCTGTTTTTT
CDR3 protein: CASSDLTSGTTGELFF

J gene: TRBJ2-1
clone size: .
D gene: .
V gene: TRBV6-5
CDR3 DNA: TGTGCCAGCAGTTACTCGACGGGGAGCTCCTACAATGAGCAGTTCTTC
CDR3 protein: CASSYSTGSSYNEQFF

J gene: TRBJ2-5
clone size: .
D gene: .
V gene: TRBV5-1
CDR3 DNA: TGCGCCAGCAGGGATGGGGGGTCTTTTACCCAGTACTTC
CDR3 protein: CASRDGGSFTQYF

J gene: TRBJ1-1
clone size: .
D gene: TRBD1
V gene: TRBV7-3
CDR3 DNA: TGTGCCAGCAGCCCGGGACAGACCTACACTGAAGCTTTCTTT
CDR3 protein: CASSPGQTYTEAFF

J gene: TRBJ1-2
clone size: .
D gene: .
V gene: TRBV27
CDR3 DNA: TGTGCCAGCAGTTCCACATTGAACTATGGCTACACCTTC
CDR3 protein: CASSSTLNYGYTF

J gene: TRBJ1-2
clone size: few
D gene: .
V gene: TRBV19
CDR3 DNA: TGTGCCAGTAACTTTAACTATGGCTACACCTTC
CDR3 protein: CASNFNYGYTF

J gene: TRBJ2-5
clone size: .
D gene: .
V gene: TRBV11-1
CDR3 DNA: TGTGCCAGCAGCTCGGGATCTCAAGAGACCCAGTACTTC
CDR3 protein: CASSSGSQETQYF

J gene: TRBJ2-1
clone size: .
D gene: .
V gene: TRBV18
CDR3 DNA: TGTGCCAGCTCACCACCGGGCGAAGACATTGAGCAGTTCTTC
CDR3 protein: CASSPPGEDIEQFF

J gene: TRBJ1-6
clone size: .
D gene: .
V gene: TRBV18
CDR3 DNA: TGTGCCAGCTCAGAGAGAAGTGCACCCCTCCACTTT
CDR3 protein: CASSERSAPLHF

J gene: TRBJ1-4
clone size: .
D gene: .
V gene: TRBV15
CDR3 DNA: TGTGCCACCAGCAGAGTGGGGGCGGAAAAACTGTTTTTT
CDR3 protein: CATSRVGAEKLFF

J gene: TRBJ2-7
clone size: .
D gene: .
V gene: TRBV6-6
CDR3 DNA: TGTGCCAGCCACCAGGGGGACTTCACCTACGAGCAGTACTTC
CDR3 protein: CASHQGDFTYEQYF

J gene: TRBJ2-1
clone size: .
D gene: .
V gene: TRBV30
CDR3 DNA: TGTGCCTGGAGTGGTTCCCAGGGGTGGGGGAATGAGCAGTTCTTC
CDR3 protein: CAWSGSQGWGNEQFF

J gene: TRBJ1-1
clone size: .
D gene: .
V gene: TRBV5-6
CDR3 DNA: TGTGCCAGCAGCCGTCAGGGTGCCAGAGAAGCTTTCTTT
CDR3 protein: CASSRQGAREAFF

J gene: TRBJ2-1
clone size: .
D gene: TRBD2
V gene: TRBV5-5
CDR3 DNA: TGTGCCAGCAGCCCACTGGTAGGAGCGGGGGGCAATGAGCAGTTCTTC
CDR3 protein: CASSPLVGAGGNEQFF

J gene: TRBJ1-4
clone size: .
D gene: .
V gene: TRBV7-8
CDR3 DNA: TGTGCCAGCAGCTTAGGTCTTGAGACGGGGAATGAAAAACTGTTTTTT
CDR3 protein: CASSLGLETGNEKLFF

J gene: TRBJ2-6
clone size: .
D gene: .
V gene: TRBV3-1/TRBV3-2
CDR3 DNA: TGTGCCAGCAGCCAAGATTCTTCTGGGGCCAACGTCCTGACTTTC
CDR3 protein: CASSQDSSGANVLTF

J gene: TRBJ2-5
clone size: .
D gene: TRBD1
V gene: TRBV27
CDR3 DNA: TGTGCCAGCAGTCCTTGGACAGGACAAGAGACCCAGTACTTC
CDR3 protein: CASSPWTGQETQYF

J gene: TRBJ2-2
clone size: .
D gene: .
V gene: TRBV5-6
CDR3 DNA: TGTGCCAGCAGCCCGGCGGGGACCATATTGAACACCGGGGAGCTGTTTTTT
CDR3 protein: CASSPAGTILNTGELFF

J gene: TRBJ1-4
clone size: .
D gene: .
V gene: TRBV7-9
CDR3 DNA: TGTGCCAGCAGCTTAGCGGGCGGGAATGAAAAACTGTTTTTT
CDR3 protein: CASSLAGGNEKLFF

J gene: TRBJ2-5
clone size: .
D gene: .
V gene: TRBV30
CDR3 DNA: TGTGCCTGGAGGGGACACCTCCAAGAGACCCAGTACTTC
CDR3 protein: CAWRGHLQETQYF